This TCR beta chain derives from a study of vaccination and CD4 T cells after COVID-19. Across the study: According to the study, participants were given two doses of BNT162b2 or mRNA-1273 vaccine. Broader study findings: A nonsignificant rise from around 20 to 38 was seen in the median number of SARS-CoV-2-reactive clonotypes.

Sequenced with the Oncomine TCR Beta short-read assay was DNA taken from cultured CD4+ T cells. TCRdb independently ran MiXCR on the PCR reads; one entry per CDR3 protein. This table holds about 20,000 distinct CDR3 sequences, roughly 50% found once. Treatment: approximately 10-day PBMC culture with coronavirus spike peptide pools or control peptides (ViraFEST assay). This clonotype has just a few counts. Its specificity is not known. V gave up 5 bases and J gave up 5 bases, with 6 bases separating them. This CDR3 comprises 11 residues. Germline V gives CDR1 SGHNT, CDR2 YENEEA. The chain recombines TRBV11-3 with TRBJ2-5, with D possibly matching TRBD1 (6 bases). The receptor comes from a human donor who had recovered from COVID-19. Sequenced material: CD4+ T cells from blood, cultured in vitro, taken after SARS-CoV-2 vaccination. The CDR3 nucleotides are TGTGCCAGCAGCACAGGGGAGACCCAGTACTTC. It yields the protein CASSTGETQYF.